This T cell receptor (beta chain) was sequenced for a study of T cell changes during pregnancy in multiple sclerosis. V gave up 3 bases and J gave up 2 bases; unmatched junction bases: 17. CDR3 length: 21 residues. From germline, CDR1 is MNHEY and CDR2 SMNVEV (reference sequence). Clones were sequenced by immunoSEQ multiplex PCR, and TCRdb holds only the in-frame ones, with some missing. This sample has about 35,000 clones, with 93% found just once. V usage is TRBV27 and J usage is TRBJ2-6, with 9 bases matching TRBD1. This clonotype was sampled from a female donor with multiple sclerosis, enrolled in a pregnancy study. The starting material was CD4+ T cells from peripheral blood mononuclear cells, obtained in the first trimester of pregnancy. The CDR3 reads CASSFKATPRQGDTGANVLTF. The CDR3 region has the DNA TGTGCCAGCAGTTTTAAGGCTACACCGAGACAGGGGGATACTGGGGCCAACGTCCTGACTTTC.